This TCR beta chain was documented in a study of cytomegalovirus exposure and HLA in healthy donors. Study-wide results and limits: Clonal expansion, a later analysis showed, was greater in HLA-associated TCR beta chains than in equally common others.

On this clone itself: Its antigen is as yet unknown.

PCR was performed using 60 Vbeta and 13 Jbeta primers. Some clones are missing from TCRdb's copy, which holds only in-frame ones; the method was immunoSEQ multiplex PCR. This repertoire shows 150,000 to 250,000 clones, 60% to 85% found once; its top ten account for around 1.4%. J gave up 1 base and V 5 bases, and 2 bases lay outside the gene matches. The CDR3 is 14 residues long. Germline CDR1 and CDR2: SGHVS and FNYEAQ. Sequenced material: PBMCs. The sequence came from a girl under 18 in good health and CMV-seropositive. The J gene is TRBJ1-5, the V gene TRBV7-6; 7 bases line up with TRBD1. CDR3 sequence: CASSEGQSNQPQHF. CDR3 sequence (DNA): TGTGCCAGCAGCGAGGGACAGAGCAATCAGCCCCAGCATTTT.